This record covers a single T cell receptor (beta chain). cDNA was produced in eight separate reactions per sample. TCRdb derives one entry per CDR3 protein from the 5' RACE reads, leaving out DNA. The sample has 300,000 to 350,000 distinct CDR3 sequences. The data were obtained in a study of monozygotic twins with inflammatory bowel disease. The CDR3 sequence is 13 residues long. Germline assignment: CDR1 MDHEN and CDR2 SYDVKM. The chain joins TRBV28 to TRBJ2-5; TCRdb proposes TRBD1, but this gene call is untestable without DNA. Sequenced input: blood. This receptor was identified in a human donor with ulcerative colitis or Crohn's disease, or a healthy co-twin of an affected twin (not recorded which). CDR3 sequence reads: CASTTGGGETQYF. Combining the CDR3 with reference TRBV28 and TRBJ2-5 gives the whole variable domain DVKVTQSSRYLVKRTGEKVFLECVQDMDHENMFWYRQDPGLGLRLIYFSYDVKMKEKGDIPEGYSVSREKKERFSLILESASTNQTSMYLCASTTGGGETQYFGPGTRLLVL.